This T cell receptor beta chain appears in the sequencing data of a study of neurological immune-mediated disorders. Study findings and constraints: HTLV-1-associated myelopathy had the most TCR clonal expansion, while multiple sclerosis had the least, a level that fell below healthy controls. For the multiple sclerosis repertoire cluster, no association with any clinical or MRI feature was found.

This clonotype was seen ten or more times. Its specificity is unknown. V lost 3 bases to trimming and J lost 3 bases; unmatched junction nucleotides: 3. The germline V gene has CDR1 GTSNPN and CDR2 SVGIG (reference sequence). CDR3 length equals 14 residues. TCRdb analysed the 5' RACE reads with MiXCR anew, one entry per CDR3 protein. The profile covers 65,000 to 80,000 distinct CDR3 sequences, with approximately 5% appearing a single time and roughly 2% taken by the ten largest. The rearrangement links TRBV30 to TRBJ2-5, with 11 bases aligning to TRBD2. The sequencing sample was made of PBMCs. The sequence came from a woman between 70 and 85 years old with multiple sclerosis. The CDR3 nucleotides are TGTGCCTGGAGGGTAGCGGGAGGGAAAGAGACCCAGTACTTC. The encoded protein is CAWRVAGGKETQYF.